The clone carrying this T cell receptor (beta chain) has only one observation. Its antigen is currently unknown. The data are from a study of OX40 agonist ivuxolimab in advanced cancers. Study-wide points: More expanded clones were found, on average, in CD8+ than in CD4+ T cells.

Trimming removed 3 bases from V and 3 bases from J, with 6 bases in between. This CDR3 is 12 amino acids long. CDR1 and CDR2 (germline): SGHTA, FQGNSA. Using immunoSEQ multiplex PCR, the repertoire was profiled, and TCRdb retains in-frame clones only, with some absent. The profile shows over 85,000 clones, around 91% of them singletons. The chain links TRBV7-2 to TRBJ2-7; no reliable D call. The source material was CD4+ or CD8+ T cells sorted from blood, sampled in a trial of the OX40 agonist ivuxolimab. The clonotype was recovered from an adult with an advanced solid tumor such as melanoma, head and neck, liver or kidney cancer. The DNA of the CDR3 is TGTGCCAGCAGCTTTCTAGGCTACGAGCAGTACTTC. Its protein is CASSFLGYEQYF.